A selection of T cell receptor beta chains follows, all from one sample in a study of blood T cell repertoires in COVID-19. Profiling relied on immunoSEQ multiplex PCR, and the TCRdb table lists in-frame clones only, not all of them. The table has around 280,000 clones, 90% seen once. Input material: PBMCs or T cells enriched from blood (not recorded which). Source of these receptors: a woman aged 18-35 years with acute COVID-19. Both conserved end residues are part of each CDR3. The order of the fields is CDR3 length, J gene, D gene, clone size, V gene, CDR3 DNA, CDR3 protein. A D gene is named only where the DNA matches it firmly. For some rows the clone size is stated as once, few or many, or as a class when expanded; others skip it.

cdr3_length: 16
j_call: TRBJ2-2
d_call: TRBD1
clone_size: -
v_call: TRBV10-1
cdr3_nt: TGCGCCAGCAGTGATCGTCAGGGGGCATTAGCCGGGGAGCTGTTTTTT
cdr3_aa: CASSDRQGALAGELFF

cdr3_length: 15
j_call: TRBJ2-7
d_call: -
clone_size: -
v_call: TRBV11-2
cdr3_nt: TGTGCCAGCACCTATCCCGGGGAGACCCCCCACGAGCAGTACTTC
cdr3_aa: CASTYPGETPHEQYF

cdr3_length: 15
j_call: TRBJ2-7
d_call: -
clone_size: once
v_call: TRBV28
cdr3_nt: TGTGCCAGCAGTTTTTCCGGTAGTGAATCCTACGAGCAGTACTTC
cdr3_aa: CASSFSGSESYEQYF

cdr3_length: 14
j_call: TRBJ2-5
d_call: -
clone_size: once
v_call: TRBV5-1
cdr3_nt: TGCGCCAGCAGTTTCGACGCGGGACAGCTAACCCAGTACTTC
cdr3_aa: CASSFDAGQLTQYF

cdr3_length: 17
j_call: TRBJ2-5
d_call: TRBD2
clone_size: few
v_call: TRBV7-6
cdr3_nt: TGTGCCAGCAGCTTAGCCCCAGCGGGAGGGGGGGGAAGGACCCAGTACTTC
cdr3_aa: CASSLAPAGGGGRTQYF

cdr3_length: 15
j_call: TRBJ1-2
d_call: TRBD1
clone_size: once
v_call: TRBV19
cdr3_nt: TGTGCCAGTAGTAATCTGGGGGGCCGACAGGGTGGCTACACCTTC
cdr3_aa: CASSNLGGRQGGYTF

cdr3_length: 18
j_call: TRBJ1-2
d_call: TRBD1
clone_size: -
v_call: TRBV19
cdr3_nt: TGTGCCACCACCCTTTCCGGTCGCGACAGGGAGGCTAACTATGGCTACACCTTC
cdr3_aa: CATTLSGRDREANYGYTF

cdr3_length: 15
j_call: TRBJ2-3
d_call: TRBD2
clone_size: once
v_call: TRBV11-2
cdr3_nt: TGTGCCAGCAGCTCCCCGGGACTAGCATCGGATACGCAGTATTTT
cdr3_aa: CASSSPGLASDTQYF

cdr3_length: 16
j_call: TRBJ2-3
d_call: TRBD2
clone_size: -
v_call: TRBV28
cdr3_nt: TGTGCCAGCAGTTCGAGACTAGCGGAGAGCACAGATACGCAGTATTTT
cdr3_aa: CASSSRLAESTDTQYF

cdr3_length: 14
j_call: TRBJ1-6
d_call: -
clone_size: -
v_call: TRBV19
cdr3_nt: TGTGCCAGTAGTATGGGCCAGGGGAATTCACCCCTCCACTTT
cdr3_aa: CASSMGQGNSPLHF

cdr3_length: 17
j_call: TRBJ2-2
d_call: -
clone_size: -
v_call: TRBV6-1
cdr3_nt: TGTGCCAGCAGTGAAGGCTCCCCCGGGACAAACACCGGGGAGCTGTTTTTT
cdr3_aa: CASSEGSPGTNTGELFF

cdr3_length: 11
j_call: TRBJ2-7
d_call: -
clone_size: -
v_call: TRBV7-9
cdr3_nt: TGTGCCAGCGCGCGCGGGGCCGAGCAGTACTTC
cdr3_aa: CASARGAEQYF

cdr3_length: 11
j_call: TRBJ2-7
d_call: -
clone_size: -
v_call: TRBV6-1
cdr3_nt: TGTGCCAGCAGTGATATGTGGACTCAGTACTTC
cdr3_aa: CASSDMWTQYF